The 27 T cell receptor beta chains below all came from one sample that was sequenced in a study of beta chain features in type 1 diabetes. Sequencing targeted expressed TCRB transcripts, as all isolated RNA had been reverse transcribed. Produced via immunoSEQ multiplex PCR; TCRdb's table is partial and in-frame only. The repertoire holds around 200,000 clones, with 10% to 15% as singletons. Sequencing used central memory CD4+ T cells from blood. These receptors came from a woman younger than 30 in good health.

This clone has a handful of counts. CDR3 sequence: CASRGQQNTEAFF. CDR3 coding DNA: TGTGCCAGCCGGGGACAGCAGAACACTGAAGCTTTCTTT. This chain connects TRBV2 to TRBJ1-1, with 7 bases that match TRBD1. The CDR3 spans 13 residues. Germline lookup yields CDR1 SNHLY and CDR2 FYNNEI. The V segment lost 8 bases and the J segment 1 base; nucleotides outside the gene matches: 4.

This clone was picked up many times. V usage is TRBV29-1 and J usage is TRBJ1-1; the match to TRBD1 covers 7 bases. Germline CDR1 reads SQVTM; CDR2 reads ANQGSEA. The J segment lost 0 bases and the V segment lost 3 bases, leaving 1 base of the junction unmatched. This CDR3 contains 13 residues. CDR3 sequence reads: CSVEGQMNTEAFF. CDR3 DNA: TGCAGCGTTGAGGGACAGATGAACACTGAAGCTTTCTTT.

This clone was found a few times. The genes are TRBV27 and TRBJ2-1, with 9 nucleotides matching TRBD2. J lost 8 bases, V lost 6 bases, and 11 bases had no gene match. This CDR3 spans 15 amino acids. Germline V gives CDR1 MNHEY, CDR2 SMNVEV (reference sequence). The CDR3 is CASSLRPGLAYEQFF. The CDR3 DNA reads as TGTGCCAGCAGCCTCCGACCGGGACTAGCATATGAGCAGTTCTTC.

This clone appeared a few times. The chain carries TRBV27 and TRBJ1-2, with D possibly TRBD1 on 6 matching bases. Germline V gene sequence: CDR1 MNHEY, CDR2 SMNVEV (reference sequence). V was shortened by 3 bases and J by 3 bases, with 8 bases between the two germline ends. The CDR3 consists of 13 residues. CDR3 sequence reads: CASSLQGYYGYTF. DNA for the CDR3: TGTGCCAGCAGTTTGCAGGGGTACTATGGCTACACCTTC.

This clone was seen at least ten times. The chain links TRBV7-2 to TRBJ2-5; 14 nucleotides align to TRBD2. Germline V gene sequence: CDR1 SGHTA, CDR2 FQGNSA. V shed 6 bases and J 4 bases; nucleotides not matched to a gene: 4. The CDR3 covers 15 residues. The CDR3 sequence: CASSPTSGRGETQYF. CDR3 DNA: TGTGCCAGCAGTCCGACTAGCGGGAGGGGAGAGACCCAGTACTTC. Drawing the rest from reference TRBV7-2 and TRBJ2-5, the complete variable domain is GAGVSQSPSNKVTEKGKDVELRCDPISGHTALYWYRQSLGQGLEFLIYFQGNSAPDKSGLPSDRFSAERTGGSVSTLTIQRTQQEDSAVYLCASSPTSGRGETQYFGPGTRLLVL.

There are a few counts of this clone. This chain uses TRBV7-9 with TRBJ1-3; no reliable D call. The CDR3 covers 15 residues. The V gene's germline CDR1 is SEHNR and CDR2 FQNEAQ (reference sequence). V dropped 5 bases and J dropped 0 bases, with 11 bases sitting between them. The CDR3 sequence is CASSRVWSSGNTIYF. Written as DNA, the CDR3 is TGTGCCAGCAGCCGTGTGTGGAGCTCTGGAAACACCATATATTTT.

This chain connects TRBV7-2 to TRBJ2-7; no definite D call. CDR3 length: 13 amino acids. Germline loops: CDR1 SGHTA, CDR2 FQGNSA. V was shortened by 6 bases and J by 3 bases, with 12 bases between the two germline ends. The CDR3 region has the DNA TGTGCCAGCAGTCAGTCCCGAGGCTACGAGCAGTACTTC. Translation: CASSQSRGYEQYF. Filled out from reference TRBV7-2 and TRBJ2-7, the complete variable domain reads GAGVSQSPSNKVTEKGKDVELRCDPISGHTALYWYRQSLGQGLEFLIYFQGNSAPDKSGLPSDRFSAERTGGSVSTLTIQRTQQEDSAVYLCASSQSRGYEQYFGPGTRLTVT.

The CDR3: CASSPDRILRTSGYEQYF. The CDR3 DNA sequence: TGTGCCAGCAGCCCGGATCGAATATTGAGGACTAGCGGCTACGAGCAGTACTTC. J is TRBJ2-7 and V is TRBV7-2, with 10 bases identical to TRBD2. The V and J ends lost 5 bases and 3 bases, in that order; junction bases with no gene match: 16. This CDR3 region has 18 residues. CDR1 is SGHTA and CDR2 is FQGNSA in the germline V gene.

This clone was detected only a few times. The V gene is TRBV2, the J gene TRBJ2-7; D is unclear. The CDR3 contains 14 residues. Deletions cut 3 bases from V and 3 bases from J, with 12 bases between. CDR1 and CDR2 (germline): SNHLY, FYNNEI. CDR3 region: CASSEVRRIYEQYF. As DNA, the CDR3 is TGTGCCAGCAGTGAGGTGAGGCGTATCTACGAGCAGTACTTC.

In this sample, this clone turned up many times. The CDR3 DNA sequence: TGTGCCTGGAGTACCAGGAGGGGGAGGGCGGCAGATACGCAGTATTTT. Residues: CAWSTRRGRAADTQYF. The J gene is TRBJ2-3, the V gene TRBV30, with D possibly TRBD2 on 7 matching bases. Germline V gene data show CDR1 as GTSNPN and CDR2 as SVGIG (reference sequence). V lost 2 bases to trimming and J lost 4 bases, with 19 bases between them. This CDR3 is built from 16 residues.

This chain uses TRBV19 with TRBJ2-2; TRBD1 agrees at 9 bases. Germline CDR1 reads LNHDA; CDR2 reads SQIVND (reference sequence). There are 15 residues in the CDR3. The J segment lost 3 bases and the V segment lost 5 bases, leaving 4 bases of the junction unmatched. The CDR3 loop is CASSSGTGHTGELFF. Here the CDR3 DNA reads TGTGCCAGTAGTTCCGGGACAGGGCACACCGGGGAGCTGTTTTTT. Together with reference TRBV19 and TRBJ2-2, the CDR3 gives the full variable domain: DGGITQSPKYLFRKEGQNVTLSCEQNLNHDAMYWYRQDPGQGLRLIYYSQIVNDFQKGDIAEGYSVSREKKESFPLTVTSAQKNPTAFYLCASSSGTGHTGELFFGEGSRLTVL.

This chain uses TRBV7-2 with TRBJ2-4, with D possibly matching TRBD1 (6 bases). The length of the CDR3 is 16 residues. CDR1 is SGHTA, CDR2 FQGNSA, per germline. Trimming stripped 4 bases from V and 0 bases from J, with 13 bases between. DNA for the CDR3: TGTGCCAGCAGCTCACAGGGTTTACTAGCCAAAAACATTCAGTACTTC. Translated: CASSSQGLLAKNIQYF.

This clone was seen a handful of times. This chain links TRBV15 with TRBJ1-2; D remains ambiguous. Germline V CDR1 and CDR2: LNHNV, YYDKDF (reference sequence). V was shortened by 0 bases and J by 4 bases, with 3 bases between the two germline ends. The CDR3 length is 12 residues. The chain's CDR3 is CATSRDGYGYTF. Written as DNA, the CDR3 is TGTGCCACCAGCAGAGACGGCTATGGCTACACCTTC.

This clone was counted only a few times. The CDR3, as DNA: TGTGCCAGCAGCACACGGACAGGGAGGGAATACGAGCAGTACTTC. This sequence encodes CASSTRTGREYEQYF. The gene calls are TRBV11-3 and TRBJ2-7; possible D gene TRBD1, 8 bases. The CDR3 covers 15 residues. From germline, CDR1 is SGHNT and CDR2 YENEEA. With 5 bases removed from V and 4 bases from J, the gap between germline ends came to 18 bases. Supplemented by reference TRBV11-3 and TRBJ2-7, the full variable domain reads EAGVVQSPRYKIIEKKQPVAFWCNPISGHNTLYWYLQNLGQGPELLIRYENEEAVDDSQLPKDRFSAERLKGVDSTLKIQPAELGDSAVYLCASSTRTGREYEQYFGPGTRLTVT.

This clone was counted between two and nine times. The V call is TRBV18, the J call TRBJ2-7; 9 positions agree with TRBD2. Losses at the gene ends were 3 bases for V and 2 bases for J; bases not matched to a gene: 8. Germline V gene sequence: CDR1 KGHSH, CDR2 LQKENI. This CDR3 contains 16 residues. The CDR3: CASSPSSVAGAYEQYF. The CDR3 nucleotides are TGTGCCAGCTCACCTTCCTCGGTAGCGGGAGCCTACGAGCAGTACTTC. Variable domain in full (rest from reference TRBV18 and TRBJ2-7): NAGVMQNPRHLVRRRGQEARLRCSPMKGHSHVYWYRQLPEEGLKFMVYLQKENIIDESGMPKERFSAEFPKEGPSILRIQQVVRGDSAAYFCASSPSSVAGAYEQYFGPGTRLTVT.

The chain links TRBV28 to TRBJ2-5, with 7 bases that match TRBD1. CDR1 and CDR2 from the germline V gene are MDHEN and SYDVKM. This CDR3 has 15 amino acids. J gave up 2 bases and V 7 bases, and 10 bases lay outside the gene matches. This CDR3 is CASTHRGVGQETQYF. The CDR3 DNA follows: TGTGCCAGCACCCACAGGGGAGTGGGGCAAGAGACCCAGTACTTC.

The rearrangement links TRBV18 to TRBJ2-2; a weak D match, TRBD2 (6 bases). There are 15 residues in the CDR3. The germline V gene has CDR1 KGHSH and CDR2 LQKENI. V was pared by 3 bases and J by 7 bases, with 15 bases between. The CDR3 sequence is CASSPGGGSIGELFF. The CDR3 DNA reads TGTGCCAGCTCACCCGGAGGAGGGTCCATCGGGGAGCTGTTTTTT.

This clone was recorded a few times. The chain combines TRBV6-1 with TRBJ2-5, with 7 positions matching TRBD1. V was pared by 3 bases and J by 4 bases, with 2 bases of the junction left unmatched. The germline V gene encodes CDR1 MNHNS and CDR2 SASEGT. CDR3 length: 13 amino acids. CDR3 residues: CASSDYRGETQYF. In DNA, the CDR3 is TGTGCCAGCAGTGACTACAGGGGAGAGACCCAGTACTTC.

The chain has TRBV5-6 and TRBJ1-5, with D maybe TRBD1 (6 bases). The CDR3 is 14 residues long. The germline gives CDR1 SGHDT, CDR2 YYEEEE. V was clipped by 4 bases and J by 5 bases, with 13 bases between them. CDR3 sequence: CASSRDRLYQPQHF. The CDR3, as DNA: TGTGCCAGCAGCCGCGACAGGTTGTATCAGCCCCAGCATTTT.

The chain joins TRBV28 to TRBJ2-7; TRBD1 agrees at 7 bases. Per germline, CDR1 MDHEN and CDR2 SYDVKM. The CDR3 covers 13 residues. After removal of 4 bases from V and 3 bases from J, the junction contained 3 bases not matched to a gene. This chain's CDR3 is CASSSGTVYEQYF. Here the CDR3 DNA reads TGTGCCAGCAGTTCCGGGACAGTCTACGAGCAGTACTTC.

This clone was seen more than once but under ten times. This rearrangement joins TRBV25-1 to TRBJ2-7, with a tentative D call TRBD1 (6 bases). In germline, CDR1 is MGHDK, CDR2 SYGVNS. CDR3 length: 16 amino acids. The V end lost 1 base, the J end lost 0 bases, and 13 bases lay between the germline ends. CDR3 amino acids: CASSESTGLSSYEQYF. The CDR3 nucleotides read TGTGCCAGCAGTGAATCCACAGGGTTAAGCTCCTACGAGCAGTACTTC.

The rearrangement joins TRBV5-4 to TRBJ2-3, with TRBD2 as a possible D gene (6 bases). Germline V gene data show CDR1 as SGHNT and CDR2 as YYREEE (reference sequence). The V gene lost 3 bases and the J gene lost 6 bases, with 17 bases spanning the gap. The CDR3 loop spans 15 amino acids. The CDR3 spells CASSSPRLDTDTQYF. CDR3 coding DNA: TGTGCCAGCAGCTCCCCCAGACTAGATACGGATACGCAGTATTTT. Full variable domain (remainder filled in from reference TRBV5-4 and TRBJ2-3): ETGVTQSPTHLIKTRGQQVTLRCSSQSGHNTVSWYQQALGQGPQFIFQYYREEENGRGNFPPRFSGLQFPNYSSELNVNALELDDSALYLCASSSPRLDTDTQYFGPGTRLTVL.

CDR3 region: CASSLRRESYEQYF. CDR3 nucleotides: TGTGCCAGCAGCTTGAGACGGGAATCCTACGAGCAGTACTTC. The genes are TRBV13 and TRBJ2-7; maybe TRBD2 (5 bases). Trimming took 3 bases from V and 1 from J, leaving 10 bases between them. CDR1 is PRHDT, CDR2 FYEKMQ, per germline (reference sequence). The CDR3 extends over 14 amino acids.

This clone was detected a few times. Other DNA sequences in this specimen translate into the identical CDR3. The chain employs TRBV5-1 and TRBJ2-1; D gene ambiguous. V shed 0 bases and J shed 0 bases, with 10 bases lying between them. Germline assignment: CDR1 SGHRS and CDR2 YFSETQ. The CDR3 has 16 residues. CDR3 amino acids: CASSLALADSYNEQFF. The CDR3 region has the DNA TGCGCCAGCAGCTTGGCCCTTGCGGACTCCTACAATGAGCAGTTCTTC.

The chain links TRBV4-2 to TRBJ1-2; 7 nucleotides match TRBD1. Germline V gene sequence: CDR1 LGHNA, CDR2 YNFKEQ. The V and J ends lost 4 bases and 7 bases, in that order; junction bases with no gene match: 12. The CDR3 length is 15 residues. CDR3 in DNA: TGTGCCAGCAGCCCCGGGCAGGGGGAAACGGGTGGCTACACCTTC. Translating gives CASSPGQGETGGYTF.

There are many counts of this clone. The CDR3 loop is CASSEARGRGGGYTF. CDR3 DNA sequence: TGTGCCAGCAGTGAAGCGCGGGGGCGCGGAGGGGGCTACACCTTC. This rearrangement joins TRBV6-1 to TRBJ1-2; D is perhaps TRBD1 (6 bases). V was clipped by 0 bases and J by 8 bases, with 16 bases between them. This CDR3 has 15 amino acids. In germline, CDR1 is MNHNS, CDR2 SASEGT.

The gene calls are TRBV11-2 and TRBJ2-3; TRBD2 is a possible D gene (6 bases). Germline loops: CDR1 SGHAT, CDR2 FQNNGV. V was shortened by 1 base and J by 5 bases, with 10 bases between the two germline ends. The CDR3 sequence is 14 residues long. CDR3 amino acids: CASSLVTGEDTQYF. The CDR3 coding sequence is TGTGCCAGCAGCTTAGTTACGGGAGAAGATACGCAGTATTTT.